Below, 8 T cell receptor beta chains from the same sample are listed, as sequenced in a study of blood T cell repertoires in COVID-19. Here immunoSEQ multiplex PCR was the method, and the copy in TCRdb shows in-frame clones only, minus some. Among 80,000 to 95,000 clones, roughly 80% were seen once, and the ten largest hold roughly 15%. The material sequenced was peripheral blood. Every receptor here comes from a woman over 75 with active or convalescent COVID-19.

The sample holds one count of this clone. The V gene is TRBV4-3, the J gene TRBJ2-1; D is ambiguous. Trimming stripped 0 bases from V and 5 bases from J, with 20 bases between. The CDR3 totals 18 residues. Germline V gene data show CDR1 as LGHNA and CDR2 as YSLEER. CDR3 sequence reads: CASSQDPSAYSPHNEQFF. The CDR3 DNA follows: TGCGCCAGCAGCCAAGATCCCAGCGCCTACTCCCCCCACAATGAGCAGTTCTTC.

The gene calls are TRBV7-9 and TRBJ1-5, with D unclear. Germline values: CDR1 SEHNR, CDR2 FQNEAQ (reference sequence). The CDR3 spans 14 residues. V lost 3 bases to trimming and J lost 1 base, with 7 bases between them. CDR3 DNA: TGTGCCAGCAGCTTCACCGGGAGCAATCAGCCCCAGCATTTT. Translating it yields CASSFTGSNQPQHF.

The chain employs TRBV24-1 and TRBJ1-2; 9 bases align to TRBD1. Trimming at V came to 3 bases and at J to 4 bases, leaving 5 bases not matched to a gene. CDR1 is KGHDR and CDR2 is SFDVKD in the germline V gene. This CDR3 has 15 residues. The CDR3 nucleotides read TGTGCCACCAGTGATCCCACAGGGGGCAGCTATGGCTACACCTTC. Translating gives CATSDPTGGSYGYTF.

The rearrangement uses TRBV28 and TRBJ1-2, with 9 positions matching TRBD1. Germline values: CDR1 MDHEN, CDR2 SYDVKM. J lost 3 bases, V lost 7 bases, and 21 bases had no gene match. The CDR3 extends over 19 amino acids. The CDR3 sequence: CASNSQTPGQGLRDYGYTF. The DNA for the CDR3 is TGTGCCAGCAATTCTCAAACCCCGGGACAGGGTCTTCGGGACTATGGCTACACCTTC.

The chain uses TRBV6-5 and TRBJ2-2; D gene ambiguous. Germline CDR1 reads MNHEY; CDR2 reads SVGAGI. The CDR3 has 14 residues. V was shortened by 2 bases and J by 1 base, with 5 bases between the two germline ends. The DNA of the CDR3 is TGTGCCAGCAGTTACACGGGGAACACCGGGGAGCTGTTTTTT. It specifies CASSYTGNTGELFF.

In this sample, this clone turned up a few times. The chain is built from TRBV4-2 and TRBJ2-1; 7 bases agree with TRBD1. The CDR3 is made up of 17 amino acids. CDR1 and CDR2 from the germline V gene are LGHNA and YNFKEQ. V shed 2 bases, J shed 4 bases, and the junction held 11 bases outside the gene matches. The CDR3 spells CASSQYNPGTVYNEQFF. In nucleotides, the CDR3 is TGTGCCAGCAGCCAATATAATCCCGGGACAGTTTACAATGAGCAGTTCTTC.

J is TRBJ2-5 and V is TRBV11-3; perhaps TRBD2 as D (7 bases). Germline assignment: CDR1 SGHNT and CDR2 YENEEA. This CDR3 is 14 amino acids long. V shed 5 bases and J shed 7 bases, with 17 bases lying between them. The CDR3 protein is CASSPGEGSGTQYF. The CDR3 DNA is TGTGCCAGCAGCCCAGGGGAGGGGTCGGGGACCCAGTACTTC.

The genes are TRBV4-3 and TRBJ2-7; 9 nucleotides agree with TRBD2. Germline V gene sequence: CDR1 LGHNA, CDR2 YSLEER. V was pared by 2 bases and J by 6 bases, with 11 bases of the junction left unmatched. The CDR3 is made up of 16 amino acids. CDR3 bases: TGCGCCAGCAGCCAACGCTACGGGACTAGCACACTCGAGCAGTACTTC. Its translation: CASSQRYGTSTLEQYF.